This paragraph covers one TCR beta chain sequence. Study processing details: Estimation of nucleated cell counts was performed using reference gene primer amplification. TCRdb keeps only in-frame clones here, not all; method: immunoSEQ multiplex PCR. From that table come the V and J calls and clone size; the DNA was used to work out D and trimming. The sample has about 210,000 clones, around four fifths seen once. This sample is drawn from a study of blood T cell repertoires in COVID-19. Study-level information: Sites in the United States, Italy and Spain provided acute and convalescent COVID-19 samples. Sources were T cells, B-cell-depleted T cells, or PBMCs; the material itself was cDNA or gDNA.

The CDR3 contains 16 residues. Germline values: CDR1 DFQATT, CDR2 SNEGSKA (reference sequence). V lost 3 bases and J lost 1; bases outside the gene matches: 11. The receptor was isolated from a woman aged 50 to 60 with active or convalescent COVID-19. This chain joins TRBV20-1 and TRBJ1-1; 7 bases fit TRBD1. The specimen was peripheral blood. The DNA of the CDR3 is TGCAGTGCTAGTCCCCGGACAGGTGCCCCGAACACTGAAGCTTTCTTT. Translating gives CSASPRTGAPNTEAFF.